The 21 T cell receptor beta chains below come from one sample, sequenced in a study of PD-1 blockade in classical Hodgkin lymphoma. Every patient experienced relapse after autologous stem cell transplantation, and brentuximab vedotin exposure varied. TCRdb keeps only in-frame clones here, not all; method: immunoSEQ multiplex PCR. The sample contains around 24,000 clones, approximately 64% of which appear only once. Here the sequenced sample was peripheral blood mononuclear cells (PBMCs), taken before the second cycle of nivolumab. The receptors were gathered from a human donor with classical Hodgkin lymphoma.

V usage is TRBV19 and J usage is TRBJ1-5; 9 bases agree with TRBD1. Germline V gene data show CDR1 as LNHDA and CDR2 as SQIVND (reference sequence). Germline trimming cut 0 bases from V and 6 bases from J; bases unmatched to any gene: 3. The CDR3 has 15 amino acids. CDR3 in DNA: TGTGCCAGTAGTATAGATGGGGACAGGGTTCAGCCCCAGCATTTT. It is translated as CASSIDGDRVQPQHF. Full variable domain (rest looked up from reference TRBV19 and TRBJ1-5): DGGITQSPKYLFRKEGQNVTLSCEQNLNHDAMYWYRQDPGQGLRLIYYSQIVNDFQKGDIAEGYSVSREKKESFPLTVTSAQKNPTAFYLCASSIDGDRVQPQHFGDGTRLSIL.

This clone rates as medium-sized. The rearrangement uses TRBV30 and TRBJ2-1; the D gene is possibly TRBD1 (6 bases). Germline CDR1 and CDR2: GTSNPN and SVGIG (reference sequence). V was pared by 3 bases and J by 3 bases, with 9 bases between. The CDR3 covers 13 residues. The CDR3 DNA reads TGTGCCTGGAGAATGGACAGCTACAATGAGCAGTTCTTC. It codes for CAWRMDSYNEQFF.

The chain couples TRBV7-9 to TRBJ2-3; D perhaps matches TRBD1 (6 bases). Germline V CDR1 and CDR2: SEHNR, FQNEAQ (reference sequence). The V gene lost 1 base and the J gene lost 5 bases, with 7 bases spanning the gap. There are 13 residues in the CDR3. Written as DNA, the CDR3 is TGTGCCAGCAGCTTAGAGGGGGTAGATACGCAGTATTTT. This encodes CASSLEGVDTQYF.

Note on this clone: Germline is not matched at one junction end, which may reflect a read error. The rearrangement uses TRBV7-2 and TRBJ2-5, with D possibly TRBD2 on 7 matching bases. CDR1 and CDR2 (germline): SGHTA, FQGNSA. This CDR3 has 14 amino acids. CDR3 sequence (DNA): TGTGCCAGCAACTTAGGGGGGGCCTGGGAGACCCAGTACTTC. Its translation is CASNLGGAWETQYF. The whole variable domain, remainder taken from reference TRBV7-2 and TRBJ2-5, is GAGVSQSPSNKVTEKGKDVELRCDPISGHTALYWYRQSLGQGLEFLIYFQGNSAPDKSGLPSDRFSAERTGGSVSTLTIQRTQQEDSAVYLCASNLGGAWETQYFGPGTRLLVL.

Only a few counts were recorded for this clone. Here the CDR3 reads CASSYPPGGRRTQYF. CDR3 coding DNA: TGCGCCAGCAGCTATCCACCCGGGGGCCGGCGGACCCAGTACTTC. The rearrangement uses TRBV5-1 and TRBJ2-5, with D perhaps given as TRBD1 or TRBD2 (6 bases each). The CDR3 loop spans 15 amino acids. The germline CDR1 and CDR2 sequences are SGHRS and YFSETQ. V was trimmed by 3 bases and J by 7 bases, leaving 19 bases between them.

This clone came up once. The chain is built from TRBV7-2 and TRBJ2-2, with D hard to call. This CDR3 comprises 16 residues. Germline V lookup: CDR1 SGHTA, CDR2 FQGNSA. Trimming cost V 2 bases and J 2 bases, with 12 bases left between them. CDR3 sequence: CASSLTVAVNTGELFF. The DNA of the CDR3 is TGTGCCAGCAGCTTAACGGTAGCAGTCAACACCGGGGAGCTGTTTTTT. Looking up the rest from reference TRBV7-2 and TRBJ2-2 gives the full variable domain: GAGVSQSPSNKVTEKGKDVELRCDPISGHTALYWYRQSLGQGLEFLIYFQGNSAPDKSGLPSDRFSAERTGGSVSTLTIQRTQQEDSAVYLCASSLTVAVNTGELFFGEGSRLTVL.

The chain couples TRBV7-2 to TRBJ1-3; no clear D. Germline CDR1 reads SGHTA; CDR2 reads FQGNSA. The ends were cut back, 2 bases at V and 7 bases at J, with 9 bases in the middle. This CDR3 has 13 amino acids. The CDR3 coding sequence is TGTGCCAGCAGCTTACTCGGGGTCAACACCATATATTTT. Its translation: CASSLLGVNTIYF.

This clone was seen a handful of times. The V call is TRBV30, the J call TRBJ1-5; 7 bases fit TRBD1. Trimming cost V 1 base and J 2 bases; bases outside gene matches: 5. This CDR3 has 15 residues. Germline-derived CDR1 and CDR2 are GTSNPN and SVGIG (reference sequence). CDR3 protein: CAWSDGGQRNQPQHF. CDR3 sequence (DNA): TGTGCCTGGAGTGATGGGGGACAGCGCAATCAGCCCCAGCATTTT.

The chain has TRBV30 and TRBJ1-6; 12 bases are shared with TRBD1. The CDR3 spans 15 residues. Unmatched junction bases numbered 4, after V lost 0 bases and J lost 10 bases. The germline V gene encodes CDR1 GTSNPN and CDR2 SVGIG (reference sequence). The CDR3: CAWSVRDRGLSPLHF. The CDR3, as DNA: TGTGCCTGGAGTGTCCGGGACAGGGGGCTGTCACCCCTCCACTTT. The complete variable domain, with remaining parts taken from reference TRBV30 and TRBJ1-6, reads SQTIHQWPATLVQPVGSPLSLECTVEGTSNPNLYWYRQAAGRGLQLLFYSVGIGQISSEVPQNLSASRPQDRQFILSSKKLLLSDSGFYLCAWSVRDRGLSPLHFGNGTRLTVT.

The gene calls are TRBV29-1 and TRBJ2-5; the D is unclear. The V gene's germline CDR1 is SQVTM and CDR2 ANQGSEA. Trimming removed 3 bases at V and 5 bases at J, with 7 bases between. This CDR3 is 11 amino acids long. The chain's CDR3 is CSVEIKETQYF. The CDR3 DNA reads as TGCAGCGTTGAGATAAAGGAGACCCAGTACTTC.

The J gene is TRBJ2-6, the V gene TRBV30, with D perhaps given as TRBD1 or TRBD2 (5 bases each). Germline V gene sequence: CDR1 GTSNPN, CDR2 SVGIG (reference sequence). V was pared by 2 bases and J by 1 base, with 12 bases between. The CDR3 consists of 16 residues. DNA for the CDR3: TGTGCCTGGAGTAGAGGGGCTCAATCTGGGGCCAACGTCCTGACTTTC. Protein: CAWSRGAQSGANVLTF.

The genes are TRBV7-2 and TRBJ1-2; D may be TRBD1 (5 bases). This CDR3 comprises 14 residues. Looked up from germline, CDR1 is SGHTA and CDR2 is FQGNSA. V lost 9 bases, J lost 4 bases, and 18 bases lay in between. The CDR3 region has the DNA TGTGCCAGTTCGCCGGGGCAGCTAGGCTATGGCTACACCTTC. It is translated as CASSPGQLGYGYTF.

The chain couples TRBV2 to TRBJ1-5, with a weak D call TRBD1 (6 bases). The CDR3 totals 15 residues. Trimming shortened V by 1 base and J by 0 bases, and 7 bases separated the two germline ends. CDR1 and CDR2 from the germline V gene are SNHLY and FYNNEI. The CDR3 coding sequence is TGTGCCAGCAGTGAAGAGGGGGATAGCAATCAGCCCCAGCATTTT. It yields the protein CASSEEGDSNQPQHF. The full variable domain, completed using reference TRBV2 and TRBJ1-5, is EPEVTQTPSHQVTQMGQEVILRCVPISNHLYFYWYRQILGQKVEFLVSFYNNEISEKSEIFDDQFSVERPDGSNFTLKIRSTKLEDSAMYFCASSEEGDSNQPQHFGDGTRLSIL.

The V and J genes are TRBV4-3 and TRBJ2-7; 10 bases are shared with TRBD2. The CDR3 has 15 amino acids. V lost 1 base to trimming and J lost 4 bases; unmatched junction nucleotides: 4. CDR1 is LGHNA, CDR2 YSLEER, per germline. The chain's CDR3 is CASSQGTSGEYEQYF. The CDR3 nucleotides read TGCGCCAGCAGCCAAGGAACTAGCGGGGAGTACGAGCAGTACTTC.

About this clone itself: A read error may explain this, as a much larger clone is one base away. The rearrangement uses TRBV5-6 and TRBJ1-1; D is ambiguous. This CDR3 comprises 12 residues. Germline V gene sequence: CDR1 SGHDT, CDR2 YYEEEE. V lost 4 bases and J 0 bases, leaving 4 bases between the germline ends. The CDR3 region has the DNA TGTGCCAGCAGCAACTTGAACACTGAAGCTTTCTTT. Translating gives CASSNLNTEAFF.

The CDR3 bases are TGTGCCAGCAGCGACGCGGGGGGGGAGCAGTACTTC. Protein sequence: CASSDAGGEQYF. The rearrangement uses TRBV13 and TRBJ2-7; TRBD2 matches at 9 bases. Looked up from germline, CDR1 is PRHDT and CDR2 is FYEKMQ (reference sequence). The length of the CDR3 is 12 residues. Unmatched junction bases numbered 3, after V lost 5 bases and J lost 7 bases.

This chain links TRBV7-2 with TRBJ2-3; 9 nucleotides line up with TRBD2. The germline V gene encodes CDR1 SGHTA and CDR2 FQGNSA. The CDR3 loop spans 17 amino acids. The trim removed 5 bases at V and 2 bases at J, leaving 11 bases unmatched. As DNA, the CDR3 is TGTGCCAGCAGCCCCAGGGGGGCGGGAGGGACCACAGATACGCAGTATTTT. Its protein product is CASSPRGAGGTTDTQYF.

This chain uses TRBV29-1 with TRBJ1-2, with D perhaps TRBD1 (5 bases). CDR3 size: 14 residues. Germline CDR1 is SQVTM and CDR2 is ANQGSEA. The V and J ends lost 3 bases and 4 bases respectively, with 15 bases between them. CDR3 loop: CSVEGRLAGYGYTF. DNA for the CDR3: TGCAGCGTTGAGGGACGCCTCGCCGGCTATGGCTACACCTTC.

V is TRBV2 and J is TRBJ1-1; D gene uncertain. This CDR3 is 14 amino acids long. Trimming took off 3 bases at V and 3 bases at J, with 11 bases between the two ends. The germline CDR1 and CDR2 sequences are SNHLY and FYNNEI. The CDR3 sequence is CASSEEREYTEAFF. The CDR3 DNA reads TGTGCCAGCAGTGAGGAACGGGAATACACTGAAGCTTTCTTT.

The chain couples TRBV30 to TRBJ2-2; D possibly uses TRBD1 or TRBD2 (5 bases each). Looked up from germline, CDR1 is GTSNPN and CDR2 is SVGIG (reference sequence). The V end lost 2 bases, the J end lost 5 bases, and 12 bases lay between the germline ends. CDR3 length equals 14 residues. The CDR3: CAWSTGTLTGELFF. The DNA for the CDR3 is TGTGCCTGGAGTACCGGGACGTTGACCGGGGAGCTGTTTTTT. The whole variable domain, filled in from reference TRBV30 and TRBJ2-2, reads SQTIHQWPATLVQPVGSPLSLECTVEGTSNPNLYWYRQAAGRGLQLLFYSVGIGQISSEVPQNLSASRPQDRQFILSSKKLLLSDSGFYLCAWSTGTLTGELFFGEGSRLTVL.

The chain combines TRBV30 with TRBJ1-4; D unresolved. This CDR3 is built from 11 residues. Trimming took 8 bases from V and 10 from J, leaving 14 bases between them. CDR1 is GTSNPN and CDR2 is SVGIG in the germline V gene (reference sequence). The CDR3 coding sequence is TGTGCCGGCCGTAGAGAGTTAAAACTGTTTTTT. Translated: CAGRRELKLFF. The full variable domain, its missing parts supplied by reference TRBV30 and TRBJ1-4, is SQTIHQWPATLVQPVGSPLSLECTVEGTSNPNLYWYRQAAGRGLQLLFYSVGIGQISSEVPQNLSASRPQDRQFILSSKKLLLSDSGFYLCAGRRELKLFFGSGTQLSVL.